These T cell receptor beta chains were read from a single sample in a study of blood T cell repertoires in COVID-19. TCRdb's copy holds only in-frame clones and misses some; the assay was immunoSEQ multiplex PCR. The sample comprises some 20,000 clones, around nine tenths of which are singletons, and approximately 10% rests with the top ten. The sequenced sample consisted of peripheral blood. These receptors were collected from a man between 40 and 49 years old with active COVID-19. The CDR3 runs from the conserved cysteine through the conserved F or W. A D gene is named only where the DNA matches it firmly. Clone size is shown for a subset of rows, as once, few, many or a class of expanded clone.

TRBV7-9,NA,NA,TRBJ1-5,CASSLASHDSNQPQHF,TGTGCCAGCAGCTTAGCGAGCCACGATAGCAATCAGCCCCAGCATTTT
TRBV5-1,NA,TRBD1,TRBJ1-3,CASSPLRPGGSSGNTIYF,TGCGCCAGCAGCCCATTACGTCCAGGGGGAAGCTCTGGAAACACCATATATTTT
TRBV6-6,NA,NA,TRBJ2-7,CASSPGSYEQYF,TGTGCCAGCAGTCCGGGTTCCTACGAGCAGTACTTC
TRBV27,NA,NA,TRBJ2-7,CASSLQVTGNSYEQYF,TGTGCCAGCAGCCTTCAGGTGACAGGCAACTCCTACGAGCAGTACTTC
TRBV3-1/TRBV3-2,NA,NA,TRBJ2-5,CASSQVGGLTKTQYF,TGTGCCAGCAGCCAAGTGGGAGGACTAACGAAGACCCAGTACTTC
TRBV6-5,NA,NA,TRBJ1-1,CASKGLRNTEAFF,TGTGCCAGCAAGGGACTCCGGAACACTGAAGCTTTCTTT
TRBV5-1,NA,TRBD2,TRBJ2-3,CASSGLALEGPPDTQYF,TGCGCCAGCAGCGGACTAGCGTTGGAGGGCCCCCCAGATACGCAGTATTTT
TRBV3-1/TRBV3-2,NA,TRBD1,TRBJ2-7,CASSWDRYEQYF,TGTGCCAGCAGCTGGGACAGGTACGAGCAGTACTTC
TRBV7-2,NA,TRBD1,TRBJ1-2,CASSPALTGSYGYTF,TGTGCCAGCAGCCCTGCCCTGACAGGGAGCTATGGCTACACCTTC
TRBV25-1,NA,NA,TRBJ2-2,CASSEWGDLTGELFF,TGTGCCAGCAGTGAATGGGGGGATCTAACCGGGGAGCTGTTTTTT
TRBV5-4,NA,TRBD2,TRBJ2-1,CASSLFSPAGVHEQFF,TGTGCCAGCAGCTTGTTTTCTCCAGCGGGAGTCCATGAGCAGTTCTTC
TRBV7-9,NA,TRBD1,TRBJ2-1,CASRLGGGTGYTEQFF,TGTGCCAGCAGATTAGGAGGTGGGACAGGGTACACTGAGCAGTTCTTC
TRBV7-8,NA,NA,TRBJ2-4,CASSLALTGFSAKNIQYF,TGTGCCAGCAGCTTAGCGTTGACAGGCTTCTCAGCCAAAAACATTCAGTACTTC
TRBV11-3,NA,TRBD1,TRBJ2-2,CASSSGQGGTGELFF,TGTGCCAGCAGCTCGGGACAGGGCGGCACCGGGGAGCTGTTTTTT
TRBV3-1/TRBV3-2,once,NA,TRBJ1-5,CASSHTVNQPQHF,TGTGCCAGCAGCCATACGGTCAATCAGCCCCAGCATTTT
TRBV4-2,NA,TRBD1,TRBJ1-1,CASGTGYTEAFF,TGTGCCAGCGGGACAGGGTACACTGAAGCTTTCTTT
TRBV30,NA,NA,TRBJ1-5,CAWSVRGNQPQHF,TGTGCCTGGAGTGTCCGGGGAAATCAGCCCCAGCATTTT
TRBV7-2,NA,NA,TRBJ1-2,CASSPLERTNYGYTF,TGTGCCAGCAGCCCGCTGGAGCGAACTAACTATGGCTACACCTTC
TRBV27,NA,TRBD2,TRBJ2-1,CASSSGGLVHEQFF,TGTGCCAGCAGTTCCGGGGGACTAGTACATGAGCAGTTCTTC
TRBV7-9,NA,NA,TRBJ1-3,CASSFIESTGNTIYF,TGTGCCAGCAGCTTCATCGAATCTACTGGAAACACCATATATTTT
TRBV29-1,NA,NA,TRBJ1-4,CSVARQRTGEKLFF,TGCAGCGTTGCCCGACAGCGTACGGGTGAAAAACTGTTTTTT
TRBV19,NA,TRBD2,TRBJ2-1,CASRWEGLNEQFF,TGTGCCAGTAGATGGGAGGGGCTCAATGAGCAGTTCTTC
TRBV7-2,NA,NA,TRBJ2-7,CASSSEGRGLDEQYF,TGTGCCAGCAGCTCAGAGGGGCGGGGGCTCGACGAGCAGTACTTC
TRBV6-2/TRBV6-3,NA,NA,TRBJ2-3,CASSYGGSRTDTQYF,TGTGCCAGCAGTTACGGGGGGAGTAGGACAGATACGCAGTATTTT
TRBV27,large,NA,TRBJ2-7,CASSLDGATYEQYF,TGTGCCAGCAGTTTAGATGGGGCTACCTACGAGCAGTACTTC
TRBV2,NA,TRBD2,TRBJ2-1,CASSGGYNEQFF,TGTGCCAGCAGCGGGGGGTACAATGAGCAGTTCTTC
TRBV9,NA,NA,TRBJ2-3,CASTENLSTDTQYF,TGTGCCAGCACCGAGAATCTAAGCACAGATACGCAGTATTTT
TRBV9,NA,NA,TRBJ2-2,CASSPRVAANTGELFF,TGTGCCAGCAGCCCCCGGGTAGCGGCGAACACCGGGGAGCTGTTTTTT